Sequencing of this T cell receptor (beta chain) was carried out in a study of T-cell memory formation after mild COVID-19. Study-level findings and limits: Later expanders leaned CD4+, whereas day 15 to 85 contracting clones were balanced CD4/CD8. Some clones that responded turned up in pre-infection memory, which suggests that cross-reactive memory joined in.

Trimming pared 2 bases from V and 12 bases from J, leaving 13 bases between. Germline V gene data show CDR1 as MNHEY and CDR2 as SVGAGI. The length of the CDR3 is 12 residues. Points on this clonotype: As yet, its antigen is unknown.

Constant-segment-primed 5'RACE gave TCR alpha and TCR beta cDNA libraries with sample barcodes and UMIs. TCRdb fed the 5' RACE reads into MiXCR, producing one record per CDR3 protein. The sample includes 550,000 to 700,000 distinct CDR3 sequences, 17% of them seen just once. The receptor comes from an adult woman who had mild COVID-19 (a few samples of this study predate the infection). Cell type and time point are not known. Sample: PBMCs or a T cell subset sorted from them (not recorded which). This rearrangement joins TRBV6-5 to TRBJ1-1; D perhaps matches TRBD1 (6 bases). Written as DNA, the CDR3 is TGTGCCAGCAGTTACAGGGGGGAGTTTCCTTTCTTT. This gives the protein CASSYRGEFPFF.